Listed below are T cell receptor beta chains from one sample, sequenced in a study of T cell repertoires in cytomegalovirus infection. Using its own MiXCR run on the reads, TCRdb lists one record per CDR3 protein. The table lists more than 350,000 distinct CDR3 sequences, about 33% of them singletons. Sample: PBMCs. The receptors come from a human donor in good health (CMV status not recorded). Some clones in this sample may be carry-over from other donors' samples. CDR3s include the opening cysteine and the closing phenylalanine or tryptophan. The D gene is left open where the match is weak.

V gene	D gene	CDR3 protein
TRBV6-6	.	CARTPAAGSYNEQFF
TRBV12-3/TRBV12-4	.	CARSLLGREEKLFF
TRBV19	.	CASSIRENYGYTF
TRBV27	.	CASSLSGSWTDTQYF
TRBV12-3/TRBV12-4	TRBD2	CASSLTSGGRETQYF
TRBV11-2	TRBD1	CASTLSLAVGQGIYEQYF
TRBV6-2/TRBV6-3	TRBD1	CASSYMGQANTGELFF
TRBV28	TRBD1	CASTTWTGVPDTQYF
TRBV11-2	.	CASSFNSEQFF
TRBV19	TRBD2	CASSGGLAGSDTQYF
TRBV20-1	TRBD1	CSARDPRDRGKDTIYF
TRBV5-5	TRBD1	CASSLAGQGAYGYTF
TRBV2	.	CASSGSSGYEQYF
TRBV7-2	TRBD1	CASSYPGTGHYEQSF
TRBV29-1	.	CSVARSTEAFF
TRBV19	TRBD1	CASSMRGLGWTEAFF
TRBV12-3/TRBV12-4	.	CASSPGTFSNQPQHF
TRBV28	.	CASSEDGWYGYTF
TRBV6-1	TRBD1	CASSETGGANQPQHF
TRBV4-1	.	CASSQELRYQPQHF
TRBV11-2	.	CASSLYGNTIYF
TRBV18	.	CASSQAMNTEAFF
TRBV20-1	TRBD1	CSASSGTGGHEQYF
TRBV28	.	CTSTIEGNNEQFF
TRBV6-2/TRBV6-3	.	CASSKDYQEYF
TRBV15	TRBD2	CATSRGTSGVYEQYF
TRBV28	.	CASSLYWDLPQGNNQPQHF
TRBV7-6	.	CASSLGVGRGGSYEQYF
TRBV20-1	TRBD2	CSARDGSASGGYEQYF
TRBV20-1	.	CSARDPSARRNNEKLFF
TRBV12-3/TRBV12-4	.	CASSYTQTMLFF
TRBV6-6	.	CASSYSRGTAYNEQLF
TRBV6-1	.	CASSELRDTQYF
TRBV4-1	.	CASSQAKTGSYGYTF
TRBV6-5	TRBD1	CASSSIGQVRFSYNSPLHF
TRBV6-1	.	CASRGRGPAIDEQFF
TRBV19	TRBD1	CASSPELGQDKADTQYF
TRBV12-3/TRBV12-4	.	CASSLEVTTGNTIYF
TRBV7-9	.	CASTLNPPEGNYEQYF
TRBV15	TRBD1	CATSRDRAGAEAFF
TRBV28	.	CASSSGANQPQHF
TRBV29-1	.	CSVRTLDLTGRQYF
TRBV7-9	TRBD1	CASSPWTGSMNEQFF
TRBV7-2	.	CASSLERGWEQYF
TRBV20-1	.	CSATHGSYEQYF
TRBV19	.	CASSSRGVGGNQPQHF
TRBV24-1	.	CATSDPGTEFPMGRNSPLHF
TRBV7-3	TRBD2	CASGTAGGPAGELFF
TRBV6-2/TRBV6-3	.	CASRVTGTYEQYF
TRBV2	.	CASSEYRQDTGELFF
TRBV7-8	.	CASSLSVGGGRVPYNEQFF
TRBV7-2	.	CASSPNFSNQPQHF